Many counts were recorded for the clone carrying this TCR beta chain. Germline V gives CDR1 LNHDA, CDR2 SQIVND (reference sequence). The CDR3 totals 13 residues. V lost 5 bases and J 2 bases, leaving 9 bases between the germline ends. TCRdb redid the calling of the 5' RACE reads with MiXCR, one entry per CDR3 protein. The repertoire holds 90,000 to 130,000 distinct CDR3 sequences, roughly a sixth seen once, with roughly 6% in the top ten. The data originate from a study of T-cell memory formation after mild COVID-19. The V gene is TRBV19, the J gene TRBJ2-5; no reliable D call. This clonotype was sampled from a man between 18 and 29 years old who had mild COVID-19 (a few samples of this study predate the infection). Cell type and time point are not known. Specimen: PBMCs or a T cell subset sorted from them (not recorded which). CDR3 DNA: TGTGCCAGTAGTTTCGGCACACAAGAGACCCAGTACTTC. Translating gives CASSFGTQETQYF.